One and the same sample provided the 28 T cell receptor beta chains below, sequenced in a study of blood T cell repertoires in COVID-19. TCRdb's copy holds only in-frame clones and misses some; the assay was immunoSEQ multiplex PCR. The repertoire holds a few hundred thousand clones, more than 70% seen once, with about 1.2% in the top ten. Sequencing used peripheral blood. These receptors all stem from a woman aged 45-65 years with acute or convalescent COVID-19.

V usage is TRBV29-1 and J usage is TRBJ2-1; the match to TRBD2 covers 10 bases. This CDR3 is 18 amino acids long. Germline trimming cut 6 bases from V and 0 bases from J; bases unmatched to any gene: 14. CDR1 is SQVTM and CDR2 is ANQGSEA in the germline V gene. CDR3 sequence (DNA): TGCAGCGTGACCTCTAGCGGGGGCCTACCGAGCTCCTACAATGAGCAGTTCTTC. It yields the protein CSVTSSGGLPSSYNEQFF.

This sequence joins TRBV3-1 (or the pseudogene TRBV3-2) and TRBJ1-3; TRBD1 agrees at 9 bases. Unmatched junction bases numbered 15, after V lost 5 bases and J lost 4 bases. The CDR3 length is 18 residues. Germline lookup yields CDR1 LGHDT and CDR2 YNNKEL (reference sequence). The CDR3 region has the DNA TGTGCCAGCAGCTCTGGCGGACAGGGGCTTCGGGGGGGAAACACCATATATTTT. It translates to CASSSGGQGLRGGNTIYF.

The chain employs TRBV5-1 and TRBJ2-7; TRBD1 matches 12 bases. The CDR3 has 15 residues. J lost 7 bases, V lost 3 bases, and 8 bases had no gene match. Germline V CDR1 and CDR2: SGHRS, YFSETQ. CDR3 residues: CASSSGTGGAGEQYF. CDR3 coding DNA: TGCGCCAGCAGCTCGGGGACAGGGGGCGCGGGGGAGCAGTACTTC.

The V call is TRBV7-9, the J call TRBJ1-3; 11 bases match TRBD1. This CDR3 contains 15 residues. The trim removed 5 bases at V and 2 bases at J, leaving 2 bases unmatched. Germline CDR1 is SEHNR and CDR2 is FQNEAQ (reference sequence). CDR3 in amino acids: CASSPGQGAGNTIYF. CDR3 in DNA: TGTGCCAGCAGCCCGGGACAGGGGGCTGGAAACACCATATATTTT.

This chain uses TRBV29-1 with TRBJ2-3; the D gene is possibly TRBD1 (6 bases). V lost 3 bases, J lost 4 bases, and 11 bases lay in between. In germline, CDR1 is SQVTM, CDR2 ANQGSEA. The CDR3 is 13 amino acids. DNA for the CDR3: TGCAGCGTTGACCCCAGGGGCGCAGATACGCAGTATTTT. The encoded protein is CSVDPRGADTQYF.

The V call is TRBV2, the J call TRBJ2-1; tentative D call: TRBD1 (5 bases). V lost 4 bases, J lost 7 bases, and 17 bases lay in between. The germline V gene has CDR1 SNHLY and CDR2 FYNNEI. The CDR3 spans 15 residues. This chain's CDR3 is CASSVGLAPGNEQFF. CDR3 coding DNA: TGTGCCAGCAGTGTGGGGCTCGCCCCGGGTAATGAGCAGTTCTTC.

This chain uses TRBV15 with TRBJ2-4; the D is unclear. Germline values: CDR1 LNHNV, CDR2 YYDKDF (reference sequence). CDR3 length: 15 amino acids. V was pared by 0 bases and J by 6 bases, with 12 bases between. CDR3 DNA sequence: TGTGCCACCAGCAGAGAGGCAGCGATAGGAAACATTCAGTACTTC. Its translation is CATSREAAIGNIQYF.

The chain has TRBV27 and TRBJ2-7, with TRBD1 identical over 12 bases. Germline V gene lookup returns CDR1 MNHEY and CDR2 SMNVEV (reference sequence). There are 14 residues in the CDR3. V trimming: 11 bases; J trimming: 7 bases; junction bases outside the gene matches: 12. The CDR3 loop reads CASRSGTGGGEQYF. The CDR3 nucleotides are TGTGCCTCCCGCTCCGGGACAGGGGGCGGGGAGCAGTACTTC.

The chain combines TRBV19 with TRBJ1-5; a possible D gene is TRBD1 (5 bases). The CDR3 has 13 residues. Between the trimmed V and J ends, which lost 4 bases and 7 bases, there was a span of 11 bases. Germline V lookup: CDR1 LNHDA, CDR2 SQIVND (reference sequence). The CDR3 sequence: CASSNAGFQPQHF. Here the CDR3 DNA reads TGTGCCAGTAGTAACGCAGGGTTCCAGCCCCAGCATTTT.

The chain combines TRBV7-2 with TRBJ2-1; 8 nucleotides align to TRBD1. Trimming at V came to 1 base and at J to 4 bases, leaving 3 bases not matched to a gene. The CDR3 has 15 amino acids. CDR1 SGHTA and CDR2 FQGNSA come from the germline V gene. CDR3 in DNA: TGTGCCAGCAGCTTAGAGGGACAGGAGTACAATGAGCAGTTCTTC. Translated, it gives CASSLEGQEYNEQFF.

The V and J genes are TRBV10-3 and TRBJ2-5, with 9 bases matching TRBD1. The V segment lost 2 bases and the J segment 5 bases; nucleotides outside the gene matches: 12. The CDR3 is made up of 17 amino acids. Germline V lookup: CDR1 ENHRY, CDR2 SYGVKD. CDR3 nucleotides: TGTGCCATCAGTGAGATCAGACCGGGACAGGGCCCCGAGACCCAGTACTTC. Encoded protein: CAISEIRPGQGPETQYF.

The V call is TRBV5-1, the J call TRBJ2-2, with TRBD2 identical over 8 bases. The V gene's germline CDR1 is SGHRS and CDR2 YFSETQ. With 4 bases clipped from V and 0 bases from J, the junction kept 5 bases outside the gene matches. There are 16 residues in the CDR3. CDR3 sequence: CASSPVAGTNTGELFF. The CDR3 nucleotides read TGCGCCAGCAGCCCCGTAGCGGGAACGAACACCGGGGAGCTGTTTTTT.

CDR3 nucleotides: TGTGCCAGCAGGCAGGGGCTCTATGGCTACACCTTC. Its protein product is CASRQGLYGYTF. This chain uses TRBV27 with TRBJ1-2; D might be TRBD1 (6 bases). The germline CDR1 and CDR2 sequences are MNHEY and SMNVEV (reference sequence). The CDR3 consists of 12 residues. Trimming stripped 6 bases from V and 4 bases from J, with 9 bases between.

This rearrangement joins TRBV5-1 to TRBJ1-6, with D hard to call. The V and J ends lost 2 bases and 8 bases respectively, with 11 bases between them. From germline, CDR1 is SGHRS and CDR2 YFSETQ. The CDR3 has 14 residues. CDR3 bases: TGCGCCAGCAGCTTAACTACTCTGGATTCACCCCTCCACTTT. Its translation: CASSLTTLDSPLHF.

This chain links TRBV7-2 with TRBJ1-2; 10 nucleotides match TRBD1. The CDR3 extends over 16 amino acids. J was trimmed by 7 bases and V by 0 bases; bases with no gene match: 8. Germline V gives CDR1 SGHTA, CDR2 FQGNSA. CDR3 residues: CASSLAFRGTGVGYTF. The CDR3 DNA reads TGTGCCAGCAGCTTAGCCTTTAGGGGGACAGGGGTTGGCTACACCTTC. The full variable domain, with the rest looked up from reference TRBV7-2 and TRBJ1-2, is GAGVSQSPSNKVTEKGKDVELRCDPISGHTALYWYRQSLGQGLEFLIYFQGNSAPDKSGLPSDRFSAERTGGSVSTLTIQRTQQEDSAVYLCASSLAFRGTGVGYTFGSGTRLTVV.

This clone has only one observation. CDR3 bases: TGTGCCAGCAGCGGAAGAGCGGGAGCACCAGATACGCAGTATTTT. Translating it yields CASSGRAGAPDTQYF. The V call is TRBV9, the J call TRBJ2-3, with TRBD2 matching over 8 bases. The CDR3 spans 15 residues. Germline V gives CDR1 SGDLS, CDR2 YYNGEE. With 3 bases clipped from V and 4 bases from J, the junction kept 7 bases outside the gene matches.

The rearrangement joins TRBV6-5 to TRBJ1-3; the match to TRBD1 covers 8 bases. Germline V gene data show CDR1 as MNHEY and CDR2 as SVGAGI. V was pared by 7 bases and J by 0 bases, with 5 bases of the junction left unmatched. The CDR3 runs 15 residues. The CDR3 spells CASTPGGFSGNTIYF. The CDR3 DNA is TGTGCCAGCACCCCAGGGGGCTTCTCTGGAAACACCATATATTTT.

The sample holds a few counts of this clone. The rearrangement links TRBV18 to TRBJ2-2; TRBD2 agrees at 10 bases. CDR3 size: 16 residues. The germline CDR1 and CDR2 sequences are KGHSH and LQKENI. The ends lost 3 bases at V and 1 base at J; junction bases unmatched: 2. The CDR3 protein is CASSPRLAGNTGELFF. The CDR3 coding sequence is TGTGCCAGCTCACCCCGACTAGCGGGGAACACCGGGGAGCTGTTTTTT.

CDR3 loop: CAWSRGINQPQHF. The CDR3 bases are TGTGCCTGGAGCAGGGGAATCAACCAGCCCCAGCATTTT. The rearrangement links TRBV30 to TRBJ1-5; the D gene is possibly TRBD1 (6 bases). The V end lost 3 bases, the J end lost 7 bases, and 13 bases lay between the germline ends. Germline V lookup: CDR1 GTSNPN, CDR2 SVGIG (reference sequence). The CDR3 is made up of 13 amino acids.

The chain combines TRBV4-1 with TRBJ1-1, with a weak D call TRBD1 (5 bases). V was clipped by 4 bases and J by 1 base, with 13 bases between them. CDR1 and CDR2 from the germline V gene are MGHRA and YSYEKL. CDR3 length: 15 amino acids. The CDR3 coding sequence is TGCGCCAGCAGCCTAACATTAACAGGGAACACTGAAGCTTTCTTT. It is translated as CASSLTLTGNTEAFF.

This chain connects TRBV7-6 to TRBJ2-7, with TRBD2 matching 7 bases. The V gene's germline CDR1 is SGHVS and CDR2 FNYEAQ. The CDR3 has 15 amino acids. V dropped 1 base and J dropped 4; count of bases not matched to a gene: 7. CDR3 in DNA: TGTGCCAGCAGCTTAGAGGCGGGAGTTCGGTACGAGCAGTACTTC. It yields the protein CASSLEAGVRYEQYF.

This clone was seen once. The genes are TRBV7-9 and TRBJ1-1, with D perhaps matching TRBD1 (6 bases). V shed 5 bases and J shed 0 bases, with 13 bases lying between them. CDR3 length: 15 residues. Germline CDR1 reads SEHNR; CDR2 reads FQNEAQ (reference sequence). The CDR3 nucleotides are TGTGCCAGCAGCAAGCTCAGGGACATGAACACTGAAGCTTTCTTT. Its translation: CASSKLRDMNTEAFF.

This clone showed up many times. The chain recombines TRBV11-2 with TRBJ2-7; D unresolved. With 6 bases removed from V and 11 bases from J, the gap between germline ends came to 14 bases. Germline CDR1 reads SGHAT; CDR2 reads FQNNGV. The CDR3 extends over 11 amino acids. CDR3: CASSSNLREYF. CDR3 nucleotide sequence: TGTGCCAGCAGTTCCAATCTACGGGAGTACTTC.

The gene calls are TRBV2 and TRBJ2-5, with 8 bases identical to TRBD1. CDR1 and CDR2 from the germline V gene are SNHLY and FYNNEI. The CDR3 spans 14 residues. V trimming: 8 bases; J trimming: 0 bases; junction bases outside the gene matches: 5. The CDR3 DNA is TGTGCCAGCCTCAGGACAGGGAACCAAGAGACCCAGTACTTC. Translated: CASLRTGNQETQYF.

Regarding this clone: Additional DNA sequences in this sample encode the identical CDR3. V is TRBV5-1 and J is TRBJ2-1; 7 positions match TRBD1. Unmatched junction bases numbered 4, after V lost 4 bases and J lost 6 bases. The germline CDR1 and CDR2 sequences are SGHRS and YFSETQ. This CDR3 comprises 13 residues. CDR3 amino acids: CASSPTGVNEQFF. In DNA form, the CDR3 reads TGCGCCAGCAGCCCAACAGGGGTCAATGAGCAGTTCTTC.

Here the CDR3 reads CASSPIPGLFGTEAFF. The DNA of the CDR3 is TGCGCCAGCAGCCCAATTCCCGGACTTTTCGGCACTGAAGCTTTCTTT. The chain carries TRBV5-1 and TRBJ1-1, with D uncertain. Germline assignment: CDR1 SGHRS and CDR2 YFSETQ. V dropped 4 bases and J dropped 4 bases, with 20 bases sitting between them. The CDR3 runs 16 residues.

V and J are TRBV19 and TRBJ1-5; tentative D call: TRBD1 (6 bases). Trimming cost V 7 bases and J 4 bases, with 11 bases left between them. The CDR3 consists of 13 residues. Per the germline V gene, CDR1 is LNHDA and CDR2 is SQIVND (reference sequence). CDR3 loop: CASTVQGNQPQHF. The DNA of the CDR3 is TGTGCCAGTACTGTACAGGGTAATCAGCCCCAGCATTTT.

This sequence joins TRBV4-1 and TRBJ1-5, with TRBD1 as a possible D gene (6 bases). CDR3 length: 17 amino acids. The V end lost 4 bases, the J end lost 2 bases, and 18 bases lay between the germline ends. Germline V gene sequence: CDR1 MGHRA, CDR2 YSYEKL. The CDR3 region is CASSRGTSQGGNQPQHF. CDR3 bases: TGCGCCAGCAGCCGGGGGACCTCACAGGGTGGCAATCAGCCCCAGCATTTT.